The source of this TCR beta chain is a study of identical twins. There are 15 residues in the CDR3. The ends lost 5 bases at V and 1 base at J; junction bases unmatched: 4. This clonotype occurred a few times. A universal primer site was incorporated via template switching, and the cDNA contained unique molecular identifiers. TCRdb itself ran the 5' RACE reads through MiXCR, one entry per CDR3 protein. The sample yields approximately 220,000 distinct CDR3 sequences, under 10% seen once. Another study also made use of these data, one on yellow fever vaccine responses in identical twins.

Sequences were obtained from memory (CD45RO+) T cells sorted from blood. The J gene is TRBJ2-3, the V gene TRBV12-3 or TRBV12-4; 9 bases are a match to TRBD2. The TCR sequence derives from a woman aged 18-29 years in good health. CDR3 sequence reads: CASSAAGGRTDTQYF. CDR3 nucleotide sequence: TGTGCCAGCAGTGCCGCGGGAGGGCGCACAGATACGCAGTATTTT.